This is a list of T cell receptor beta chains from one sample in a study of T cell responses to AZD1222 COVID-19 vaccine. Clones were sequenced by immunoSEQ multiplex PCR, and TCRdb holds only the in-frame ones, with some missing. The sample has approximately 70,000 clones, just over 85% seen once. Source: peripheral blood, taken on day 0 of AZD1222 vaccination. The receptors shown here come from an adult in good health. CDR3s include the opening cysteine and the closing phenylalanine or tryptophan. The D gene is left open where the match is weak. The size entry is marked missing in some rows and otherwise reads once, few, many or a size class.

D: TRBD1; size: -; V: TRBV28; J: TRBJ1-6; DNA: TGTGCCAGCAGCAAACCGGGACAGGGATCCTCACCCCTCCACTTT; CDR3: CASSKPGQGSSPLHF
D: TRBD2; size: -; V: TRBV2; J: TRBJ2-5; DNA: TGTGCCAGCAGTGAATTCATAGCGGGGGGGATACAAGAGACCCAGTACTTC; CDR3: CASSEFIAGGIQETQYF
D: TRBD1; size: -; V: TRBV5-4; J: TRBJ2-3; DNA: TGTGCCAGCAGCTATGGACAGGGGTTCACAGATACGCAGTATTTT; CDR3: CASSYGQGFTDTQYF
D: TRBD1; size: -; V: TRBV7-6; J: TRBJ2-7; DNA: TGTGCCAGCAGCGTAACCCGGGACAGACCCTACGAGCAGTACTTC; CDR3: CASSVTRDRPYEQYF
D: -; size: -; V: TRBV7-9; J: TRBJ2-5; DNA: TGTGCCACCCAAGAGACCCAGTACTTC; CDR3: CATQETQYF
D: TRBD1; size: -; V: TRBV2; J: TRBJ1-5; DNA: TGTGCCAGCAGTGGACAGGGGTATAGCAATCAGCCCCAGCATTTT; CDR3: CASSGQGYSNQPQHF
D: TRBD2; size: -; V: TRBV9; J: TRBJ2-1; DNA: TGTGCCAGCAGCGTCACTAGCGGGGGGGCCCATGAGCAGTTCTTC; CDR3: CASSVTSGGAHEQFF
D: TRBD1; size: -; V: TRBV9; J: TRBJ1-2; DNA: TGTGCCAGCAGCGTAGGGACAGGGGGCGCGAATGGCTACACCTTC; CDR3: CASSVGTGGANGYTF
D: TRBD2; size: -; V: TRBV2; J: TRBJ2-7; DNA: TGTGCCAGCACCGCGGGGTTAGCGGGGGGCCCCGGAGTCTACGAGCAGTACTTC; CDR3: CASTAGLAGGPGVYEQYF
D: TRBD1; size: -; V: TRBV5-1; J: TRBJ1-1; DNA: TGCGCCAGCAGCTTGGAGGGGGCGGACACTGAAGCTTTCTTT; CDR3: CASSLEGADTEAFF
D: -; size: -; V: TRBV7-8; J: TRBJ1-1; DNA: TGTGCCAGCAGCTACGGCAGTGAAGCTTTCTTT; CDR3: CASSYGSEAFF
D: -; size: -; V: TRBV6-6; J: TRBJ1-3; DNA: TGTGCCAGCAGTTACGAGGGAGCGAATGGAAACACCATATATTTT; CDR3: CASSYEGANGNTIYF
D: TRBD2; size: -; V: TRBV10-2; J: TRBJ2-3; DNA: TGCGCCAGCAGTGACCCTAGCGGATACAGCACAGATACGCAGTATTTT; CDR3: CASSDPSGYSTDTQYF
D: -; size: -; V: TRBV18; J: TRBJ2-1; DNA: TGTGCCAGCTCACCAGGATCGGGTGAGCAGTTCTTC; CDR3: CASSPGSGEQFF
D: -; size: -; V: TRBV5-1; J: TRBJ2-3; DNA: TGCGCCAGCAGCTTGGAGGGCACTAGCACAGATACGCAGTATTTT; CDR3: CASSLEGTSTDTQYF
D: -; size: once; V: TRBV6-6; J: TRBJ2-1; DNA: TGTGCCAGCAGTTACGCCAATGAGCAGTTCTTC; CDR3: CASSYANEQFF
D: -; size: once; V: TRBV14; J: TRBJ1-2; DNA: TGTGCCAGCAGCCAAGTTACGGACTATGGCTACACCTTC; CDR3: CASSQVTDYGYTF
D: -; size: -; V: TRBV7-2; J: TRBJ1-5; DNA: TGTGCCAGCAGCTTAGAGTCAGGGGACAATCAGCCCCAGCATTTT; CDR3: CASSLESGDNQPQHF
D: TRBD2; size: few; V: TRBV7-3; J: TRBJ2-1; DNA: TGTGCCAGCAGTACCACTAGCGGGAGCTACAATGAGCAGTTCTTC; CDR3: CASSTTSGSYNEQFF
D: -; size: once; V: TRBV23-1; J: TRBJ1-5; DNA: TGCGCCAGCAGTCAATCGATGGACAGCAATCAGCCCCAGCATTTT; CDR3: CASSQSMDSNQPQHF
D: TRBD1; size: -; V: TRBV7-2; J: TRBJ1-3; DNA: TGTGCCAGCAGCTTAACAGGGACAGGGTTGGGAAACACCATATATTTT; CDR3: CASSLTGTGLGNTIYF
D: TRBD1; size: -; V: TRBV10-3; J: TRBJ2-6; DNA: TGTGCCATCAGTGACTCGGGACAGGGGGCATCTGGGGCCAACGTCCTGACTTTC; CDR3: CAISDSGQGASGANVLTF
D: -; size: few; V: TRBV6-2/TRBV6-3; J: TRBJ1-1; DNA: TGTGCCAGCAGTTACAACAGGGACACTGAAGCTTTCTTT; CDR3: CASSYNRDTEAFF
D: TRBD2; size: -; V: TRBV11-2; J: TRBJ2-3; DNA: TGTGCCAGCAGCGTCCGGACTAGCGGGACCACAGATACGCAGTATTTT; CDR3: CASSVRTSGTTDTQYF
D: -; size: -; V: TRBV19; J: TRBJ1-3; DNA: TGTGCCAGTAGACCCCTCGTCGACAGGAACTCTGGAAACACCATATATTTT; CDR3: CASRPLVDRNSGNTIYF
D: -; size: -; V: TRBV9; J: TRBJ2-2; DNA: TGTGCCAGCAGCGTGTCCGGGAGTGGCTCCGGGGAGCTGTTTTTT; CDR3: CASSVSGSGSGELFF
D: -; size: once; V: TRBV18; J: TRBJ2-3; DNA: TGTGCCAGCTCACCTCTGGACGAGACAGATACGCAGTATTTT; CDR3: CASSPLDETDTQYF
D: -; size: -; V: TRBV28; J: TRBJ2-5; DNA: TGTGCCAGCAGTTTGTCCAGGGAGGAGACCCAGTACTTC; CDR3: CASSLSREETQYF
D: -; size: -; V: TRBV2; J: TRBJ2-7; DNA: TGTGCCAGCCGGGGACTTCGTCGTCCCGAGCAGTACTTC; CDR3: CASRGLRRPEQYF
D: TRBD1; size: -; V: TRBV3-1/TRBV3-2; J: TRBJ1-4; DNA: TGTGCCAGCAGCCAAGGGGCAGGGGGCGAAAAACTGTTTTTT; CDR3: CASSQGAGGEKLFF
D: -; size: -; V: TRBV11-3; J: TRBJ2-5; DNA: TGTGCCAGCAGCCATGGCGATGCGGAAGAGACCCAGTACTTC; CDR3: CASSHGDAEETQYF
D: -; size: -; V: TRBV5-1; J: TRBJ2-3; DNA: TGCGCCAGCAGCTTGGCCTCTCCAGGGTTGGATACGCAGTATTTT; CDR3: CASSLASPGLDTQYF
D: TRBD1; size: -; V: TRBV19; J: TRBJ1-4; DNA: TGTGCCAGTAGTACGACAGGGGTTAATGAAAAACTGTTTTTT; CDR3: CASSTTGVNEKLFF
D: -; size: -; V: TRBV6-1; J: TRBJ1-2; DNA: TGTGCCAGCAGTGAAGTGGCGCCTGGCTATGGCTACACCTTC; CDR3: CASSEVAPGYGYTF
D: -; size: -; V: TRBV24-1; J: TRBJ1-1; DNA: TGTGCCACCAGTGATGCCGGGGTTGAAGCTTTCTTT; CDR3: CATSDAGVEAFF
D: -; size: -; V: TRBV30; J: TRBJ1-4; DNA: TGTGCCTGGAGTCGAACAGGGACTAATGAAAAACTGTTTTTT; CDR3: CAWSRTGTNEKLFF
D: -; size: -; V: TRBV2; J: TRBJ2-3; DNA: TGTGCCAGCAGTGAAGACGGGAAGGGACGCCCGTACACAGATACGCAGTATTTT; CDR3: CASSEDGKGRPYTDTQYF
D: -; size: -; V: TRBV7-2; J: TRBJ1-5; DNA: TGTGCCAGCAGCGCCGTGGGGTATAGCAATCAGCCCCAGCATTTT; CDR3: CASSAVGYSNQPQHF
D: TRBD1; size: -; V: TRBV5-6; J: TRBJ1-4; DNA: TGTGCCAGCAGCTTGGACAGGGGAGGAGATGAAAAACTGTTTTTT; CDR3: CASSLDRGGDEKLFF
D: -; size: once; V: TRBV24-1; J: TRBJ2-7; DNA: TGTGCCACCAGTGATTCTCGCAGAGCGGGTTCCTACGAGCAGTACTTC; CDR3: CATSDSRRAGSYEQYF
D: TRBD1; size: -; V: TRBV4-1; J: TRBJ1-1; DNA: TGCGCCAGCAGCCTACCCGGGACAGGGGCGGCGGCTTTCTTT; CDR3: CASSLPGTGAAAFF
D: TRBD2; size: -; V: TRBV29-1; J: TRBJ2-7; DNA: TGCAGCGTTGATCTTAGCGGGCGGGACGAGCAGTACTTC; CDR3: CSVDLSGRDEQYF
D: TRBD1; size: -; V: TRBV27; J: TRBJ1-1; DNA: TGTGCCAGCAGTCTCCGCGACAGGGAGAAAACTTTCTTT; CDR3: CASSLRDREKTFF
D: -; size: few; V: TRBV6-1; J: TRBJ1-2; DNA: TGTGCCAGCAGTGAAGGACTAGGCCCTAACTATGGCTACACCTTC; CDR3: CASSEGLGPNYGYTF
D: TRBD1; size: -; V: TRBV6-5; J: TRBJ1-2; DNA: TGTGCCAGCAGGGGACAGGGGAAAGATCGCTATGGCTACACCTTC; CDR3: CASRGQGKDRYGYTF
D: TRBD1; size: -; V: TRBV6-2/TRBV6-3; J: TRBJ2-6; DNA: TGTGCCAGCAGTTACCCCCGGACAGGGGCACCCTCTGGGGCCAACGTCCTGACTTTC; CDR3: CASSYPRTGAPSGANVLTF
D: TRBD1; size: -; V: TRBV5-1; J: TRBJ1-4; DNA: TGCGCCAGCAGCGACCGACAGGGGGGTGAAAAACTGTTTTTT; CDR3: CASSDRQGGEKLFF
D: TRBD1; size: -; V: TRBV19; J: TRBJ1-2; DNA: TGTGCCAGTACCCCAGGGGGCTCTAACTATGGCTACACCTTC; CDR3: CASTPGGSNYGYTF
D: -; size: -; V: TRBV3-1/TRBV3-2; J: TRBJ2-5; DNA: TGTGCCAGCAGCCAAGAGGGAGAGACCCAGTACTTC; CDR3: CASSQEGETQYF
D: TRBD2; size: -; V: TRBV5-1; J: TRBJ2-3; DNA: TGCGCCAGCAGCTTCACTAGCGGGGGGGCGAACACAGATACGCAGTATTTT; CDR3: CASSFTSGGANTDTQYF
D: -; size: -; V: TRBV9; J: TRBJ2-3; DNA: TGTGCCAGCAGCGTAGAGGGCATCCCCACAGATACGCAGTATTTT; CDR3: CASSVEGIPTDTQYF
D: -; size: few; V: TRBV2; J: TRBJ2-5; DNA: TGTGCCAGCAGTGAGGGAGGCCGGGAGACCCAGTACTTC; CDR3: CASSEGGRETQYF
D: TRBD2; size: -; V: TRBV6-4; J: TRBJ2-1; DNA: TGTGCCAGCAGTGACTCGTGGCTAGCGGGGAACAATGAGCAGTTCTTC; CDR3: CASSDSWLAGNNEQFF
D: -; size: -; V: TRBV19; J: TRBJ1-4; DNA: TGTGCCAGTAGTAAACTCCAAGCGGTTGAAAAACTGTTTTTT; CDR3: CASSKLQAVEKLFF
D: -; size: -; V: TRBV28; J: TRBJ1-2; DNA: TGTGCCAGCAGTTATAACAGTGGGAACTATGGCTACACCTTC; CDR3: CASSYNSGNYGYTF
D: -; size: -; V: TRBV6-6; J: TRBJ2-7; DNA: TGTGCCAGCACCAACCCGGGACGGATCGTCTACGAGCAGTACTTC; CDR3: CASTNPGRIVYEQYF
D: -; size: -; V: TRBV5-1; J: TRBJ1-1; DNA: TGCGCCAGCAGCTTAATGGCAGTCGGCGGGAACACTGAAGCTTTCTTT; CDR3: CASSLMAVGGNTEAFF
D: -; size: -; V: TRBV7-9; J: TRBJ2-5; DNA: TGTGCCAGCAGCTTGGGCCAAAATTCGTACCAAGAGACCCAGTACTTC; CDR3: CASSLGQNSYQETQYF
D: TRBD1; size: -; V: TRBV6-5; J: TRBJ1-2; DNA: TGTGCCAGCAGGCCATACAGGGGGACTCACTATGGCTACACCTTC; CDR3: CASRPYRGTHYGYTF